This is a list of T cell receptor beta chains from one sample in a study of blood T cell repertoires in COVID-19. The repertoire was sequenced with immunoSEQ multiplex PCR; TCRdb's copy has only in-frame clones and lacks some. The sample includes 200,000 to 250,000 clones, approximately 82% of them seen just once. Sequenced input: peripheral blood. All receptors derive from a woman aged 80 or over with acute or convalescent COVID-19. CDR3s include the opening cysteine and the closing phenylalanine or tryptophan.

>TRBV9|TRBJ2-1
CASSVGGTYNEQFF
>TRBV5-4|TRBJ1-2
CASSLESGGYYGYTF
>TRBV5-1|TRBJ1-4
CASSSGQGGEKLFF
>TRBV7-9|TRBJ2-1
CASSLASLANEQFF
>TRBV7-2|TRBJ1-5
CASSLAYRGQPQHF
>TRBV11-2|TRBJ1-4
CASSFSGTGPRTTNEKLFF
>TRBV11-2|TRBJ1-1
CASSGGQTYTEAFF
>TRBV9|TRBJ2-5
CASSLGQVQETQYF
>TRBV6-1|TRBJ1-2
CASSEYGQGLPYGYTF
>TRBV7-3|TRBJ2-2
CASSFGSGGELFF
>TRBV9|TRBJ2-3
CASSVASGGADGGTQYF
>TRBV5-1|TRBJ2-1
CASSLALADYNEQFF
>TRBV18|TRBJ1-1
CASSRAGLNTEAFF